These T cell receptor beta chains were read from a single sample in a study of cytomegalovirus exposure and HLA in healthy donors. TCRdb's copy holds only in-frame clones and misses some; the assay was immunoSEQ multiplex PCR. The table lists approximately 100,000 clones, approximately 80% of them singletons, with roughly 17% in the top ten. Sequencing was performed on PBMCs. The source is a man in his sixties in good health and CMV-seropositive. Each CDR3 is given with its conserved first and last residue. D genes are given only for firm matches. Part of the rows lack a size; the others show once, few, many or a class for expanded clones.

>TRBV27|once|TRBJ2-2|TRBD1
TGTGCCAGCAGTTCCGGGACAGGGGGAACCGGGGAGCTGTTTTTT
CASSSGTGGTGELFF
>TRBV11-1|NA|TRBJ2-1|TRBD2
TGTGCCAGCAGCCGGGGACTAGCGGGGGGTCTGGGCTCCTACAATGAGCAGTTCTTC
CASSRGLAGGLGSYNEQFF
>TRBV2|NA|TRBJ2-3|NA
TGTGCCAGCAGACTACAGGGAAGAGGCACAGATACGCAGTATTTT
CASRLQGRGTDTQYF
>TRBV19|NA|TRBJ2-7|TRBD2
TGTGCCAGTAGTATATGGGGGGGACCCTCCTACGAGCAGTACTTC
CASSIWGGPSYEQYF
>TRBV7-2|NA|TRBJ2-7|NA
TGTGCCAGCAGCTTAACAGGGTTACGGAACGAGCAGTACTTC
CASSLTGLRNEQYF
>TRBV10-2|NA|TRBJ2-7|TRBD1
TGCGCCAGCAGTGAAAGGGACAGGGGCTACGAGCAGTACTTC
CASSERDRGYEQYF
>TRBV11-1|NA|TRBJ2-5|TRBD2
TGTGCCAGCAGCTTTCCCCGGAGTGCGGGGGGCCAGGAGACCCAGTACTTC
CASSFPRSAGGQETQYF
>TRBV11-2|once|TRBJ2-7|NA
TGTGCCAGCAGCTTAATACCAGGGAACCGCTACGAGCAGTACTTC
CASSLIPGNRYEQYF
>TRBV11-1|NA|TRBJ2-5|NA
TGTGCCAGCAGCTTAGTTCTGGGCGAGACCCAGTACTTC
CASSLVLGETQYF
>TRBV5-5|NA|TRBJ2-7|TRBD1
TGTGCCAGCAGCTTGAGGACAGGGGGCCCCTACGAGCAGTACTTC
CASSLRTGGPYEQYF
>TRBV5-4|NA|TRBJ2-1|TRBD2
TGTGCCAGCAGCTCCCGACTAGCGGCCAACAATGAGCAGTTCTTC
CASSSRLAANNEQFF
>TRBV6-5|few|TRBJ1-1|NA
TGTGCCAGCAGTTCCCGGGTCCCAAACACTGAAGCTTTCTTT
CASSSRVPNTEAFF
>TRBV7-9|once|TRBJ1-3|NA
TGTGCCAGCGGTCCCGGGCCCGTTCGGGAAAACACCATATATTTT
CASGPGPVRENTIYF
>TRBV9|NA|TRBJ2-1|TRBD1
TGTGCCAGCAGCGTAGTTCTTGGGACAGGGGGCTCGGGTGAGCAGTTCTTC
CASSVVLGTGGSGEQFF
>TRBV5-4|NA|TRBJ2-1|TRBD1
TGTACCAGCAGCCCCTCCGCGACAGGGGGAAGTGAGCAGTTCTTC
CTSSPSATGGSEQFF
>TRBV4-3|NA|TRBJ1-6|TRBD1
TGCGCCAGCAGCCAAGCAACGACAGGGAATAATTCACCCCTCCACTTT
CASSQATTGNNSPLHF
>TRBV30|NA|TRBJ1-6|NA
TGTGCCTGGAGACCTCGGACACGGACCTTAGATTCACCCCTCCACTTT
CAWRPRTRTLDSPLHF
>TRBV19|NA|TRBJ1-2|NA
TGTGCCAGTAGTGGACCGAGGGGGAATTGGAGCTATGGCTACACCTTC
CASSGPRGNWSYGYTF
>TRBV18|NA|TRBJ1-5|NA
TGTGCCAGCCCCCGGGTACCGTCCTATAGCAATCAGCCCCAGCATTTT
CASPRVPSYSNQPQHF
>TRBV5-1|NA|TRBJ1-4|NA
TGCGCCAGCAGCCCCACAGGGTTTCAGAATGAAAAACTGTTTTTT
CASSPTGFQNEKLFF
>TRBV6-1|NA|TRBJ2-7|NA
TGTGCCAGCAGTGAAACTCGTAGCAGGGGTCACGAGCAGTACTTC
CASSETRSRGHEQYF
>TRBV29-1|NA|TRBJ2-7|NA
TGCAGCGTTACCGGGGGGCGCCTCCCTTCCTACGAGCAGTACTTC
CSVTGGRLPSYEQYF
>TRBV5-1|NA|TRBJ2-3|NA
TGCGCCAGCAGCTTGGCCGGGCTAGCCGGATCAGATACGCAGTATTTT
CASSLAGLAGSDTQYF
>TRBV2|NA|TRBJ1-5|NA
TGTGCCAGCACCAACGCAGGCCTAAACAATCAGCCCCAGCATTTT
CASTNAGLNNQPQHF
>TRBV27|few|TRBJ1-1|NA
TGTGCCAGCAGTTTATCGGTTGGACAAACAAACACTGAAGCTTTCTTT
CASSLSVGQTNTEAFF
>TRBV5-1|NA|TRBJ1-1|NA
TGCGCCAGCAGCTTGGCCCCGGACAAAATGAACACTGAAGCTTTCTTT
CASSLAPDKMNTEAFF
>TRBV11-2|once|TRBJ2-3|TRBD2
TGTGCCAGCGGGTTAGCGGGGGGGCCTCTAGATACGCAGTATTTT
CASGLAGGPLDTQYF
>TRBV18|NA|TRBJ2-5|TRBD2
TGTGCCAGCTCACTGACTAGCGGGGGAACCCCCGTAGGAGAGGCCCAGTACTTC
CASSLTSGGTPVGEAQYF
>TRBV29-1|NA|TRBJ2-3|TRBD1
TGCAGCGTAGGAGGGACAGGGGGAGGGTCGCAGTATTTT
CSVGGTGGGSQYF
>TRBV19|NA|TRBJ2-5|NA
TGTGCCAGTAGTATTGCGAGTCCCGGGGAGACCCAGTACTTC
CASSIASPGETQYF
>TRBV5-4|NA|TRBJ2-2|TRBD1
TGTGCCAGCAGCTTGGGGGCCCGGGACAGAAACACCGGGGAGCTGTTTTTT
CASSLGARDRNTGELFF
>TRBV10-1|once|TRBJ2-3|NA
TGCGCCAGCAGTGATTCCAGAATCACAGATACGCAGTATTTT
CASSDSRITDTQYF
>TRBV19|once|TRBJ2-5|NA
TGTGCCAGTAGTATAGGAGGTCGACAGACCCAGTACTTC
CASSIGGRQTQYF
>TRBV7-8|once|TRBJ2-1|NA
TGTGCCAGCAGCACCCGGGTAGGAAGCTCCTACAATGAGCAGTTCTTC
CASSTRVGSSYNEQFF
>TRBV19|NA|TRBJ2-7|TRBD2
TGTGCCAGTAGTATCCTTCCTAGCGGGGGGTCCGAGCAGTACTTC
CASSILPSGGSEQYF
>TRBV4-2|NA|TRBJ1-4|TRBD1
TGTGCCAGCAGCCAAGCTTTCGGACAGGGGAATGAAAAACTGTTTTTT
CASSQAFGQGNEKLFF
>TRBV5-1|NA|TRBJ1-3|NA
TGCGCCAGCAGCTTGGCCGGGGTAGCTACCTCTGGAAACACCATATATTTT
CASSLAGVATSGNTIYF
>TRBV5-1|NA|TRBJ2-3|NA
TGCGCCAGCAGCTTGGTAGGACAAGGAAGCACAGATACGCAGTATTTT
CASSLVGQGSTDTQYF
>TRBV7-9|few|TRBJ2-7|NA
TGTGCCAGCAGCTTGGGGTCTCGGGGCTACGAGCAGTACTTC
CASSLGSRGYEQYF
>TRBV13|NA|TRBJ2-7|TRBD2
TGTGCCAGCCAAGAATGGGGGATAGCGGGGGGCCACACCTACGAGCAGTACTTC
CASQEWGIAGGHTYEQYF
>TRBV2|NA|TRBJ2-3|NA
TGTGCCAGCAGTGTAGGGGGGGGAACAGATACGCAGTATTTT
CASSVGGGTDTQYF
>TRBV5-1|few|TRBJ2-7|NA
TGCGCCAGCAGCGTGGGTCACCTTCAGTCCTACGAGCAGTACTTC
CASSVGHLQSYEQYF
>TRBV5-4|NA|TRBJ1-2|NA
TGTGCCAGCAGCTTCCCCGGGGAGGTTGGCTACACCTTC
CASSFPGEVGYTF
>TRBV6-5|few|TRBJ1-1|TRBD1
TGTGCCAGCAGCCGAGGGGGCCCTGAAGCTTTCTTT
CASSRGGPEAFF
>TRBV4-1|NA|TRBJ1-5|NA
TGCGCCAGCAGCCAATCTGGGGACACCCGTGTACGGCCCAATCAGCCCCAGCATTTT
CASSQSGDTRVRPNQPQHF
>TRBV7-9|NA|TRBJ2-7|NA
TGTGCCAGCAGCTTATTAGGGGGTGCCTACGAGCAGTACTTC
CASSLLGGAYEQYF
>TRBV7-2|NA|TRBJ2-7|TRBD1
TGTGCCAGCAGCTTAGAAGGGACAGGGGCCTACGAGCAGTACTTC
CASSLEGTGAYEQYF
>TRBV2|NA|TRBJ1-2|TRBD1
TGTGCCAGCTCAGAGAGAGGGGGCGCCTCAGCTAACTATGGCTACACCTTC
CASSERGGASANYGYTF
>TRBV5-4|NA|TRBJ2-7|NA
TGTGCCAGCAGCTTGGCCAGGGGCCTTCGGGCAGCAAGCTCCTACGAGCAGTACTTC
CASSLARGLRAASSYEQYF
>TRBV7-2|NA|TRBJ2-7|TRBD1
TGTGCCAGCAGCATTCAGACAGGGGGGTACGAGCAGTACTTC
CASSIQTGGYEQYF
>TRBV19|NA|TRBJ1-6|NA
TGTGCCAGTAGTATCCGCAGGGGAAATTCACCCCTCCACTTT
CASSIRRGNSPLHF
>TRBV7-8|NA|TRBJ2-2|NA
TGTGCCAGCAACTTAGCTCCATTACAAATCGCGAACACCGGGGAGCTGTTTTTT
CASNLAPLQIANTGELFF
>TRBV27|NA|TRBJ1-6|NA
TGTGCCAGCAACTGGAGTTCCGGCTCCTATAATTCACCCCTCCACTTT
CASNWSSGSYNSPLHF
>TRBV4-1|NA|TRBJ1-1|NA
TGCGCCAGCAGCCAAGTATTACAGTTTTCTATGAACACTGAAGCTTTCTTT
CASSQVLQFSMNTEAFF
>TRBV28|NA|TRBJ1-6|NA
TGTGCCAGCAGTGGGGGCGCCTATAATTCACCCCTCCACTTT
CASSGGAYNSPLHF
>TRBV11-3|NA|TRBJ2-1|TRBD1
TGTGCCAGCAGCTCTCTCCCCCTGACAGGGGGCCATGAGCAGTTCTTC
CASSSLPLTGGHEQFF
>TRBV4-1|NA|TRBJ2-1|TRBD2
TGCGCCAGCAGCCAAGATCAGAGTAGCGGGGTATGGAATGAGCAGTTCTTC
CASSQDQSSGVWNEQFF
>TRBV9|NA|TRBJ1-6|TRBD1
TGTGCCAGCACCGCGGGACAGGGAAAAAATTCACCCCTCCACTTT
CASTAGQGKNSPLHF